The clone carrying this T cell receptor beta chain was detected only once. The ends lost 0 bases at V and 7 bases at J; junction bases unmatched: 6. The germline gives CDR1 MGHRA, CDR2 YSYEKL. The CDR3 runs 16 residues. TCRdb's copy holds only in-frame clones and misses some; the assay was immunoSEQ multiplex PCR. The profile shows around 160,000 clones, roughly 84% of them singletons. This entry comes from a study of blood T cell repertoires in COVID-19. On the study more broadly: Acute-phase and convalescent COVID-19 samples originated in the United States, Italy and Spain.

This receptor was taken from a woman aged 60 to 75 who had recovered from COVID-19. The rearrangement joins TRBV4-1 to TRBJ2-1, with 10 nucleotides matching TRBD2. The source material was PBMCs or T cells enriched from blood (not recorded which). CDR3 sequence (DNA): TGCGCCAGCAGCCAAGAGAGGACTAGCGGAGAAAATGAGCAGTTCTTC. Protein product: CASSQERTSGENEQFF.